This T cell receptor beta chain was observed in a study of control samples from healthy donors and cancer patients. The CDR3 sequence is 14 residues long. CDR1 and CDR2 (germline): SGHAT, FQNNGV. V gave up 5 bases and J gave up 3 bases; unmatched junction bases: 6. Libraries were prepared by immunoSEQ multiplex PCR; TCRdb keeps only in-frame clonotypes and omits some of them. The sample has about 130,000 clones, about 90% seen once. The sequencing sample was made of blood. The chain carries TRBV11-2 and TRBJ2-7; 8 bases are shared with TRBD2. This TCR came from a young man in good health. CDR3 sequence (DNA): TGTGCCAGCAGCCCGAGCGGGAGCTACTACGAGCAGTACTTC. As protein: CASSPSGSYYEQYF. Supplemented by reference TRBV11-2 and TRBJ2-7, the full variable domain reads EAGVAQSPRYKIIEKRQSVAFWCNPISGHATLYWYQQILGQGPKLLIQFQNNGVVDDSQLPKDRFSAERLKGVDSTLKIQPAKLEDSAVYLCASSPSGSYYEQYFGPGTRLTVT.